This is a list of T cell receptor beta chains from one sample in a study of regulatory T cells after allogeneic stem cell transplantation. TCRdb used MiXCR to reprocess the 5' RACE reads, holding one entry per CDR3 protein. The table includes 4,000 to 5,000 distinct CDR3 sequences, around 97% detected once. Sequenced material: sorted CD4+ T cells from blood (whether regulatory or conventional is not recorded), taken 30 days after allogeneic stem cell transplant. These receptors all come from a human patient who had an allogeneic stem cell transplant, so the T cells may come from the graft donor. Both conserved end residues are part of each CDR3. A D gene is named only where the DNA matches it firmly.

TRBJ1-5	TRBV20-1	.	TGCAGTGCTAGAGGACCCCACTCTACGGGGACCCAGCATTTT	CSARGPHSTGTQHF
TRBJ2-2	TRBV5-1	TRBD2	TGCGCCAGCACACCTGGGACTAGGGGGAACTACTGCGAGCAGTTTTTT	CASTPGTRGNYCEQFF
TRBJ2-3	TRBV20-1	.	TGCTGTGCTAGAGAGCTATCGGGGGAGGCAGATACGCAGTATTTT	CCARELSGEADTQYF
TRBJ2-1	TRBV29-1	TRBD1	TGCTGCGCGACCCCCGGGACAGTGGGCTCCTACAATGAGCAGTTCTTC	CCATPGTVGSYNEQFF
TRBJ2-7	TRBV20-1	.	TGCGCTACTGAAGGCCCGGGGCAGTTCTACGAGCAGTACTTC	CATEGPGQFYEQYF
TRBJ2-5	TRBV5-4	TRBD1	TGTTCCAGCAGCCTAAAGGGACAGGGGGAAGAGACCCAGTACTTC	CSSSLKGQGEETQYF
TRBJ2-1	TRBV6-5	TRBD2	TGTGCCTGCAGGACCCTGGCGGGAGGGCCTGGTGAGCAGTTCTTC	CACRTLAGGPGEQFF
TRBJ2-2	TRBV7-8	TRBD1	TGTGCCGGCAGCTTTCGTGTAGGGACAGGGAACACCGGGGAGCTGTTTTTT	CAGSFRVGTGNTGELFF
TRBJ2-7	TRBV9	TRBD2	TGCGCCAGCAGCCCCGGGGGGTGTGGAAACGACCAATACTTC	CASSPGGCGNDQYF
TRBJ2-7	TRBV5-1	.	TGCGCCAGCAGCTTGGTAGCCGGTCCCATGTATGAGCCGTACTTC	CASSLVAGPMYEPYF
TRBJ2-5	TRBV3-1	.	TGTGCCAGCAGCTTGGGACTCCAAGAGGCCCACTCCTTC	CASSLGLQEAHSF
TRBJ2-7	TRBV7-8	.	TGTGCCAGCACCAGCCTCGAGCGTGGGTGCACCGGGGAGCAGTACTTC	CASTSLERGCTGEQYF
TRBJ2-2	TRBV2	.	TGTGCCAGCAGTGGCGAACTGGCAGTGTTGGTAGGGGAGCTGTTTTTT	CASSGELAVLVGELFF
TRBJ2-7	TRBV11-2	.	TGCGCCAGCAGCTTAGCCCCAGAGGCGCCCTACGAGCAGTACTTC	CASSLAPEAPYEQYF
TRBJ2-7	TRBV19	.	TGTGCCAGGAGTATGGGGATCACCTACGAGCAGTACTTC	CARSMGITYEQYF